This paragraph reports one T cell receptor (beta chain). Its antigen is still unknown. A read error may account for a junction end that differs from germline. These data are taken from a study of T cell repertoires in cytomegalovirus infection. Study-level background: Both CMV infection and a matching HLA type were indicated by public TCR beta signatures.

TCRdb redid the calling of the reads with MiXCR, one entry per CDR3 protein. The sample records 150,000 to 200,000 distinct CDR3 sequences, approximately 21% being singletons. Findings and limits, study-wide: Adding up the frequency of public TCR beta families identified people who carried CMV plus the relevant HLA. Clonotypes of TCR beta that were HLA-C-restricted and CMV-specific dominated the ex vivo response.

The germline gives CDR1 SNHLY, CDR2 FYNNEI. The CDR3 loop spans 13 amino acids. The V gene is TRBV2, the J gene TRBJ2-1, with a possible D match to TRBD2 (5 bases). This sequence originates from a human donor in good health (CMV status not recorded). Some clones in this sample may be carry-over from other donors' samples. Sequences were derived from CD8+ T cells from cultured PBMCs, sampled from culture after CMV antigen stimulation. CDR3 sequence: CASSEPFSVLSIF. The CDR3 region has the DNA TGTGCCAGCAGTGAACCCTTTAGCGTCTTAAGCATCTTC.